The sequence of this TCR beta chain was determined in a study of T cell responses to AZD1222 COVID-19 vaccine. The germline V gene encodes CDR1 SGHDT and CDR2 YYEEEE. Between the trimmed V and J ends, which lost 2 bases and 3 bases, there was a span of 17 bases. The CDR3 has 16 residues. The data were produced by immunoSEQ multiplex PCR, yet TCRdb's version contains in-frame clones alone and is incomplete. Of more than 30,000 clones detected, approximately 91% appear once; the ten largest clones hold 35% to 50%. J is TRBJ1-1 and V is TRBV5-6, with D hard to call. The sequencing used peripheral blood, collected on day 0 of AZD1222 vaccination. This TCR derives from an adult in good health. CDR3 amino acids: CASSFQAGDRYTEAFF. In nucleotides, the CDR3 is TGTGCCAGCAGCTTTCAGGCTGGGGATAGGTACACTGAAGCTTTCTTT.